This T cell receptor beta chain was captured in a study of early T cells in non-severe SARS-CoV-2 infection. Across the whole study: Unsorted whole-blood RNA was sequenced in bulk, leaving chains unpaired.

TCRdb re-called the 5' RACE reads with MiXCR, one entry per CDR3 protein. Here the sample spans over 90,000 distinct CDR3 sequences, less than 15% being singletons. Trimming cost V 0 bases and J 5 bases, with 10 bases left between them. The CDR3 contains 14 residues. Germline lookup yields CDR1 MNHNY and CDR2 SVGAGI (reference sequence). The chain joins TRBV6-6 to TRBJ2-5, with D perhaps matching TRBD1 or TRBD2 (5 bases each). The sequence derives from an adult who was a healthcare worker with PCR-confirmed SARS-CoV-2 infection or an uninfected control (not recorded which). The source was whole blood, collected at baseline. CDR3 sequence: CASSYSGPGETQYF. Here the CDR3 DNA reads TGTGCCAGCAGTTACTCGGGGCCGGGGGAGACCCAGTACTTC.